Presented here are 12 T cell receptor beta chains from one specimen sequenced in a study of blood T cell repertoires in COVID-19. The repertoire was sequenced with immunoSEQ multiplex PCR; TCRdb's copy has only in-frame clones and lacks some. The data contain about 140,000 clones, about 90% of them seen just once; the ten biggest clones take up 9.5% to 11%. The material sequenced was peripheral blood. All receptors derive from a woman of 80 years or more with acute or convalescent COVID-19.

The chain combines TRBV9 with TRBJ1-3; 7 nucleotides match TRBD1. Germline trimming cut 3 bases from V and 7 bases from J; bases unmatched to any gene: 4. This CDR3 contains 13 residues. The germline V gene encodes CDR1 SGDLS and CDR2 YYNGEE. CDR3 DNA sequence: TGTGCCAGCAGCGGGACGACAGGGAACACCATATATTTT. It specifies CASSGTTGNTIYF.

The chain couples TRBV30 to TRBJ1-6; 8 bases match TRBD1. J gave up 10 bases and V 3 bases, and 8 bases lay outside the gene matches. CDR3 length: 14 residues. The V gene's germline CDR1 is GTSNPN and CDR2 SVGIG (reference sequence). The CDR3 spells CAWRGGRGRSPLHF. CDR3 nucleotide sequence: TGTGCCTGGAGGGGGGGCAGGGGGCGATCACCCCTCCACTTT.

The chain links TRBV25-1 to TRBJ1-4; D uncertain. Germline V gives CDR1 MGHDK, CDR2 SYGVNS. V lost 1 base and J lost 7, with 22 bases in between. The CDR3 has 18 amino acids. CDR3 sequence reads: CASSESTGNQAFREKLFF. Written as DNA, the CDR3 is TGTGCCAGCAGTGAATCGACGGGGAATCAGGCGTTTCGTGAAAAACTGTTTTTT.

V and J are TRBV5-5 and TRBJ1-1, with D unresolved. Germline V CDR1 and CDR2: SGHKS, YYEKEE (reference sequence). Trimming removed 1 base at V and 0 bases at J, with 7 bases between. The CDR3 consists of 14 residues. The chain's CDR3 is CASSLIGMNTEAFF. CDR3 DNA: TGTGCCAGCAGCTTGATCGGGATGAACACTGAAGCTTTCTTT.

The rearrangement links TRBV3-1 (or the pseudogene TRBV3-2) to TRBJ1-1; D is unresolved. Germline loops: CDR1 LGHDT, CDR2 YNNKEL (reference sequence). CDR3 length: 12 amino acids. Trimming removed 8 bases from V and 1 base from J, with 8 bases in between. The CDR3 is CASQKTNTEAFF. The CDR3 nucleotides are TGTGCCAGCCAGAAAACGAACACTGAAGCTTTCTTT.

The chain carries TRBV19 and TRBJ1-1, with 10 nucleotides matching TRBD1. The germline V gene has CDR1 LNHDA and CDR2 SQIVND (reference sequence). This CDR3 contains 17 residues. V lost 2 bases and J lost 2; bases outside the gene matches: 8. The CDR3 is CASSIPTGQGRNTEAFF. CDR3 nucleotides: TGTGCCAGTAGTATACCCACGGGACAGGGGCGTAACACTGAAGCTTTCTTT.

This sequence joins TRBV28 and TRBJ1-6; D is ambiguous. Germline CDR1 MDHEN, CDR2 SYDVKM. V was clipped by 4 bases and J by 3 bases, with 10 bases between them. This CDR3 comprises 15 residues. In DNA form, the CDR3 reads TGTGCCAGCAGTTCGGTGGCGGACTATAATTCACCCCTCCACTTT. Protein product: CASSSVADYNSPLHF.

V usage is TRBV6-5 and J usage is TRBJ1-1; 9 nucleotides line up with TRBD1. Germline CDR1 reads MNHEY; CDR2 reads SVGAGI. The J segment lost 1 base and the V segment lost 7 bases, leaving 7 bases of the junction unmatched. The CDR3 length is 15 residues. CDR3: CASIQGTGPNTEAFF. The CDR3 DNA follows: TGTGCCAGCATCCAAGGGACAGGGCCGAACACTGAAGCTTTCTTT.

This clone was counted a single time. The CDR3 spells CASFATTGDTEAFF. The CDR3 DNA reads TGTGCCAGCTTTGCAACAACAGGGGACACTGAAGCTTTCTTT. The chain employs TRBV18 and TRBJ1-1; 7 bases are a match to TRBD1. After removal of 7 bases from V and 3 bases from J, the junction contained 8 bases not matched to a gene. This CDR3 has 14 amino acids. Germline values: CDR1 KGHSH, CDR2 LQKENI.

In its sample, this clone was seen a few times. The chain has TRBV5-6 and TRBJ1-1, with D possibly TRBD1 on 6 matching bases. The CDR3 loop spans 15 amino acids. V shed 1 base and J shed 2 bases, with 12 bases lying between them. Germline V gene lookup returns CDR1 SGHDT and CDR2 YYEEEE. CDR3 nucleotides: TGTGCCAGCAGCTTGTACGGACAGCCTAACACTGAAGCTTTCTTT. It specifies CASSLYGQPNTEAFF. Filled out from reference TRBV5-6 and TRBJ1-1, the complete variable domain reads DAGVTQSPTHLIKTRGQQVTLRCSPKSGHDTVSWYQQALGQGPQFIFQYYEEEERQRGNFPDRFSGHQFPNYSSELNVNALLLGDSALYLCASSLYGQPNTEAFFGQGTRLTVV.

This chain joins TRBV19 and TRBJ1-2; D is undetermined. The CDR3 is 14 amino acids. CDR1 LNHDA and CDR2 SQIVND come from the germline V gene (reference sequence). Between the trimmed V and J ends, which lost 0 bases and 2 bases, there was a span of 7 bases. The CDR3 sequence: CASSIEGGNYGYTF. As DNA, the CDR3 is TGTGCCAGTAGTATAGAAGGAGGGAACTATGGCTACACCTTC.

The chain combines TRBV3-1 (or the pseudogene TRBV3-2) with TRBJ2-4; 7 bases line up with TRBD2. Germline CDR1 is LGHDT and CDR2 is YNNKEL (reference sequence). There are 13 residues in the CDR3. The trim removed 0 bases at V and 15 bases at J, leaving 8 bases unmatched. CDR3 nucleotide sequence: TGTGCCAGCAGCCAAGAGAGGCGGGGGAGAGGGTACTTC. The encoded protein is CASSQERRGRGYF.